This TCR beta chain derives from a study of T cell repertoires in cytomegalovirus infection. Across the whole study: CMV infection and matching HLA type were both indicated by public TCR beta signatures.

This CDR3 contains 15 residues. Germline values: CDR1 SGHVS, CDR2 FQNEAQ. The germline V and J ends were trimmed by 1 base and 6 bases, with 16 bases remaining between them. Concerning this clonotype itself: Its antigen is not known. The conserved final phenylalanine or tryptophan is absent from the CDR3, which likely points to a read error.

TCRdb reprocessed the reads via MiXCR and lists one record per CDR3 protein. The data hold under 200,000 distinct CDR3 sequences, with 8.5% to 10% observed a single time. Notes on the study in general: Clonotype analysis showed dominance of the ex vivo response by HLA-C-restricted CMV-specific TCR beta clonotypes. Summed public TCR beta family frequency identified CMV carriers bearing the relevant HLA.

This TCR came from a human donor in good health (CMV status not recorded). Some clones in this sample may be carry-over from other donors' samples. The source material was PBMCs. V is TRBV7-8 and J is TRBJ2-7; weak D call: TRBD2 (6 bases). Written as DNA, the CDR3 is TGTGCCAGCAGCTTAGTCCCGCGGGGTGGCTTCGAGCAGTACTTA. This codes for CASSLVPRGGFEQYL.